This T cell receptor (beta chain) stems from a study of blood T cell repertoires in COVID-19. Across the whole study: T cells, B-cell-depleted T cells, or PBMCs supplied cDNA or gDNA.

In the original workflow: How many nucleated cells were present was estimated from reference gene primer amplification. The method was immunoSEQ multiplex PCR; TCRdb's version includes in-frame clones alone and lacks a portion of them. D and trimming were read from the DNA, whereas the V and J calls and clone size are those reported in that table. The sample holds 40,000 to 50,000 clones, around 90% seen once. This CDR3 contains 19 residues. V was clipped by 0 bases and J by 5 bases, with 23 bases between them. Looked up from germline, CDR1 is MNHEY and CDR2 is SVGEGT. V gene TRBV6-2 or TRBV6-3 combines with J gene TRBJ1-5; D not certain. Material: peripheral blood. The receptor was isolated from a man aged 55 to 70 with acute or convalescent COVID-19. CDR3 DNA: TGTGCCAGCAGTTACTCGAGGAAAGAGGGAACGTCGAACCATCAGCCCCAGCATTTT. Translating it yields CASSYSRKEGTSNHQPQHF.